Listed below are T cell receptor beta chains from one sample, sequenced in a study of shared clonotypes between healthy human individuals. The repertoire was sequenced with immunoSEQ multiplex PCR; TCRdb's copy has only in-frame clones and lacks some. The sample consists of about 820,000 clones, 90% to 95% of them appearing once. Sequences were obtained from naive CD8+ T cells sorted from blood. The receptor source for this set is a man younger than 45 in good health. Both conserved end residues are part of each CDR3.

j_gene | v_gene | CDR3aa
TRBJ2-3 | TRBV11-3 | CASRGSSGSGSDTQYF
TRBJ2-1 | TRBV13 | CASRLIQGAYYNEQFF
TRBJ2-2 | TRBV2 | CASSDFLMETGELFF
TRBJ2-7 | TRBV7-9 | CASSGNATSGSLEQYF
TRBJ2-7 | TRBV6-1 | CASTLTGTYEQYF
TRBJ2-7 | TRBV10-2 | CASKNRGDPGGRTSGFYEQYF
TRBJ1-1 | TRBV18 | CASSLTGGNDMNTEAFF
TRBJ2-7 | TRBV28 | CASSTYYEQYF
TRBJ2-4 | TRBV7-9 | CASSGITGTAKNIQYF
TRBJ1-1 | TRBV6-5 | CASWHTEAFF
TRBJ2-1 | TRBV7-9 | CASSGPPSGRGNSYNEQFF
TRBJ2-5 | TRBV12-5 | CASASTAVGETQYF
TRBJ2-3 | TRBV7-9 | CASSLANSPDTQYF
TRBJ1-4 | TRBV2 | CASTDGQGRSEKLFF